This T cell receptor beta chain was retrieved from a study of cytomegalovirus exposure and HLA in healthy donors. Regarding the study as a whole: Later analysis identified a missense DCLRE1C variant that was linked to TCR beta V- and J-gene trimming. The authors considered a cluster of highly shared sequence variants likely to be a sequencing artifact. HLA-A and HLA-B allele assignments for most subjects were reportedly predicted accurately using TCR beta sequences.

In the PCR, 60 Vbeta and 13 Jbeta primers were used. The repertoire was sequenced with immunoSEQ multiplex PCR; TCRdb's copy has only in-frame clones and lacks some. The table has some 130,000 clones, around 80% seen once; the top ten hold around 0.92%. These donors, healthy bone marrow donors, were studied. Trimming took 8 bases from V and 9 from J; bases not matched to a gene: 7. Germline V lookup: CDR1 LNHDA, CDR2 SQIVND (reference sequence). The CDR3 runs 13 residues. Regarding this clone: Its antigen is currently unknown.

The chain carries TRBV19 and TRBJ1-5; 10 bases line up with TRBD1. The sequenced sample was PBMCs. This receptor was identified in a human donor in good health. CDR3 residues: CASGTGALGPQHF. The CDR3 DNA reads TGTGCCAGTGGGACAGGGGCCTTAGGGCCCCAGCATTTT.